The following is a T cell receptor beta chain sequence with its context. Antigen unknown. Those who served as multiple sclerosis controls were treatment-naive patients with stable or active relapsing-remitting disease. While CD8+ and CD4+ T cells were isolated negatively, TEMRA cells were enriched by FACS. A quantity of roughly 0.5 to 1 ug RNA underwent reverse transcription using random hexamers. TCRdb independently ran MiXCR on the immunoSEQ multiplex PCR reads; one entry per CDR3 protein. The sample includes about 170,000 distinct CDR3 sequences, roughly 92% of them seen just once. These data come from a study of CD8 T cells in Susac syndrome. Regarding the study as a whole: The study admitted that it had a relatively small number of individuals in its TCR sequencing and HLA analysis.

The CDR3 is made up of 12 amino acids. Germline CDR1 DFQATT, CDR2 SNEGSKA (reference sequence). Trimming pared 6 bases from V and 5 bases from J, leaving 12 bases between. The chain is built from TRBV20-1 and TRBJ2-3; no reliable D call. Sequencing was done on a sample of CD4+ T cells from PBMCs. This TCR was recovered from a human donor with multiple sclerosis. In DNA, the CDR3 is TGCAGTGCCGGCGTAGTTCAAGATACGCAGTATTTT. Protein: CSAGVVQDTQYF.